The next 6 T cell receptor beta chains were all read from a single sample in a study of blood T cell repertoires in COVID-19. Profiling relied on immunoSEQ multiplex PCR, and the TCRdb table lists in-frame clones only, not all of them. The data hold 20,000 to 30,000 clones, with roughly 77% observed a single time. What was sequenced was peripheral blood. The receptors shown here come from a woman aged 70 to 79 with COVID-19, enrolled during active disease.

The chain combines TRBV3-1 (or the pseudogene TRBV3-2) with TRBJ1-1; D is possibly TRBD1 (5 bases). Germline V gene sequence: CDR1 LGHDT, CDR2 YNNKEL (reference sequence). The CDR3 runs 14 residues. Trimming stripped 7 bases from V and 1 base from J, with 13 bases between. For the CDR3, the DNA is TGTGCCAGCACCCCGTGGGGCCCGAACACTGAAGCTTTCTTT. This codes for CASTPWGPNTEAFF.

The chain joins TRBV6-5 to TRBJ2-7; 9 nucleotides align to TRBD2. After removal of 6 bases from V and 4 bases from J, the junction contained 4 bases not matched to a gene. Looked up from germline, CDR1 is MNHEY and CDR2 is SVGAGI. The CDR3 runs 13 residues. The CDR3 spells CASSLSGGYEQYF. The CDR3 DNA reads as TGTGCCAGCAGCCTAAGCGGGGGGTACGAGCAGTACTTC.

This chain connects TRBV4-2 to TRBJ2-2; 10 nucleotides agree with TRBD2. Trimming took 0 bases from V and 1 from J; bases not matched to a gene: 5. The germline gives CDR1 LGHNA, CDR2 YNFKEQ. CDR3 length: 18 residues. The CDR3 sequence is CASSQDILAGLNTGELFF. CDR3 bases: TGTGCCAGCAGCCAAGATATACTAGCGGGACTGAACACCGGGGAGCTGTTTTTT.

The rearrangement uses TRBV25-1 and TRBJ2-7, with D perhaps matching TRBD2 (6 bases). V lost 8 bases and J 8 bases, leaving 22 bases between the germline ends. CDR3 length: 14 residues. CDR1 MGHDK and CDR2 SYGVNS come from the germline V gene. The CDR3 sequence: CASSLTGTSFKQYF. The CDR3 nucleotides read TGTGCCAGCTCCCTTACCGGGACTTCTTTCAAGCAGTACTTC.

This chain connects TRBV20-1 to TRBJ2-3, with no clear D. Germline V gene data show CDR1 as DFQATT and CDR2 as SNEGSKA (reference sequence). V shed 4 bases and J shed 2 bases, with 4 bases lying between them. The CDR3 totals 11 residues. The CDR3 DNA follows: TGCAGTGCTATCCTCACAGATACGCAGTATTTT. Its translation: CSAILTDTQYF.

The gene calls are TRBV11-2 and TRBJ2-1; 12 bases are a match to TRBD2. The CDR3 contains 16 residues. After removal of 2 bases from V and 8 bases from J, the junction contained 7 bases not matched to a gene. Germline V gives CDR1 SGHAT, CDR2 FQNNGV. CDR3 DNA sequence: TGTGCCAGCAGCTTAACTAGCGGGAGGTCCTGGCATGAGCAGTTCTTC. Encoded protein: CASSLTSGRSWHEQFF.